This TCR beta chain was observed in a study of T cells in pancreatic ductal adenocarcinoma. Repertoires were generated with immunoSEQ multiplex PCR, while TCRdb's copy carries only in-frame clones and drops some. The data show roughly 16,000 clones, with about 90% seen just once and about 15% held by the top ten. Selected pancreatic ductal adenocarcinoma patients had undergone surgery without neoadjuvant therapy. The sequence was obtained from a human donor with pancreatic ductal adenocarcinoma. The specimen sequenced was PBMCs.

The CDR3 DNA sequence: TGCGCCAGCAGTGAGTCATTCTCGGGGGGTGAAGCTTTCTTT. This encodes CASSESFSGGEAFF. The rearrangement joins TRBV10-1 to TRBJ1-1, with D maybe TRBD1 (5 bases). The CDR3 extends over 14 amino acids. V was pared by 0 bases and J by 7 bases, with 12 bases between. Germline V gene sequence: CDR1 WNHNN, CDR2 SYGVQD (reference sequence).